This TCR beta chain was identified during a study of monozygotic twins with inflammatory bowel disease. Study-wide results and limits: Repertoire similarity matched across concordant and discordant twins, perhaps owing to limited power.

Researchers isolated total RNA from whole blood without sorting T cells. There were eight separate reactions per sample in which cDNA was made. Incorporation of UMIs carrying a 6-nucleotide sample barcode was performed by template switching. For each CDR3 protein, TCRdb gives one entry from its re-call of the 5' RACE reads, without DNA. The specimen's table records around 190,000 distinct CDR3 sequences. Regarding this clonotype: Its antigen remains unidentified.

The clonotype originates from a human donor with ulcerative colitis or Crohn's disease, or a healthy co-twin of an affected twin (not recorded which). The sequencing input was blood.

The CDR3 reads CASTVWGTSLGELFF. The rearrangement joins TRBV12-3 or TRBV12-4 to TRBJ2-2; the TCRdb D gene call, TRBD2, has no DNA to confirm it. The CDR3 consists of 15 residues.